Sequencing of this T cell receptor beta chain was carried out in a study of blood T cell repertoires in COVID-19. Libraries were prepared by immunoSEQ multiplex PCR; TCRdb keeps only in-frame clonotypes and omits some of them. The table records 93,000 or so clones, less than 90% of them present only once. CDR1 is ENHRY, CDR2 SYGVKD, per germline. V was clipped by 0 bases and J by 4 bases, with 9 bases between them. The CDR3 sequence is 15 residues long. The chain recombines TRBV10-3 with TRBJ2-2, with D possibly TRBD1 on 6 matching bases. This receptor was obtained from a human donor in a cohort sampled during active COVID-19. Source material: peripheral blood. The CDR3 loop is CAISESGHTTGELFF. DNA of the CDR3: TGTGCCATCAGTGAGTCGGGACATACCACCGGGGAGCTGTTTTTT.